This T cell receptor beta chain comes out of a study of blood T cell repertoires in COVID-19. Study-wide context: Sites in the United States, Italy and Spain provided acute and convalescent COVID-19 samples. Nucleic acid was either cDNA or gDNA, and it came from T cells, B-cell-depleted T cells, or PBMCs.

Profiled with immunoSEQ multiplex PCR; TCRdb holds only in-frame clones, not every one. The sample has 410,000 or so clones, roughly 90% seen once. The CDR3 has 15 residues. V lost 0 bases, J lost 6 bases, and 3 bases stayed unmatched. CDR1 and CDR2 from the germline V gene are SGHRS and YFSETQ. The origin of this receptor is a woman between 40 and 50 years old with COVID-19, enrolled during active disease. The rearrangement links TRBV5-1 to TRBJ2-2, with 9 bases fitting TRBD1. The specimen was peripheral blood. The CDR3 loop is CASSLGDRVAGELFF. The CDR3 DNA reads TGCGCCAGCAGCTTGGGGGACAGGGTTGCCGGGGAGCTGTTTTTT.